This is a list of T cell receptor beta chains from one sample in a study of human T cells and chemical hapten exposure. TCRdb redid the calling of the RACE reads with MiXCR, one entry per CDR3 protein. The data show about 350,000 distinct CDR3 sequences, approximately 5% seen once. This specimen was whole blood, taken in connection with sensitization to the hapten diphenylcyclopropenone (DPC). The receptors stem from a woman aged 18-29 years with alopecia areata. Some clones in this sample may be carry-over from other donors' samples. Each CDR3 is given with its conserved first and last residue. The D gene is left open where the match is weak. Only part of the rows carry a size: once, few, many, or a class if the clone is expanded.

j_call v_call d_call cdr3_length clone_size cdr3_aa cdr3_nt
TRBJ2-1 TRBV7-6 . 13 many CASSPRVDNEQFF TGTGCCAGCAGCCCGCGAGTGGACAATGAGCAGTTCTTC
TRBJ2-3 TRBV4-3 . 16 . CASSSIRELFSDTQYF TGCGCCAGCAGCTCGATTCGGGAGCTGTTCTCAGATACGCAGTATTTT
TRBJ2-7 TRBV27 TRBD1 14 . CASSPTGGPYEQYF TGTGCCAGCAGCCCGACAGGGGGCCCCTACGAGCAGTACTTC
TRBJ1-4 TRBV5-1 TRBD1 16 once CASSYDVGGNGEKLFF TGCGCCAGCAGCTACGACGTAGGGGGCAATGGTGAAAAACTGTTTTTT
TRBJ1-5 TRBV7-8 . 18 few CASSLARDTTYSNQPQHF TGTGCCAGCAGCTTAGCCCGGGACACTACTTATAGCAATCAGCCCCAGCATTTT
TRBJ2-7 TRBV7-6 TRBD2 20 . CASSLVPTTSAVGVPYEQYF TGTGCCAGCAGCTTAGTCCCCACCACTAGCGCAGTAGGCGTACCCTACGAGCAGTACTTC
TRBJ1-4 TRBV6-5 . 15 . CASREGFGTNEKLFF TGTGCCTCCCGGGAAGGGTTTGGCACTAATGAAAAACTGTTTTTT
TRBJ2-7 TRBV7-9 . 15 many CASSLSPGPSYEQYF TGTGCCAGCAGCTTAAGTCCGGGGCCCTCCTACGAGCAGTACTTC
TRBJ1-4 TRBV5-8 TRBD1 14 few CASARRGGGEKLFF TGTGCCAGCGCCCGTCGAGGGGGCGGCGAAAAACTGTTTTTT
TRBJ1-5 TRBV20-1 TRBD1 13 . CSAKGTVNQPQHF TGCAGTGCCAAAGGGACAGTTAACCAGCCCCAGCATTTT
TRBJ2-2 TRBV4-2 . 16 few CASSQEGGLGPGELFF TGTGCCAGCAGCCAAGAGGGGGGCCTCGGTCCCGGGGAGCTGTTTTTT
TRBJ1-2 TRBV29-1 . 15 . CSVSGLLSQSYGYTF TGCAGCGTTTCAGGCTTATTAAGTCAAAGCTATGGCTACACCTTC
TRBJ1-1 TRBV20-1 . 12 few CSAHRQNTEAFF TGCAGTGCTCACCGACAGAACACTGAAGCTTTCTTT
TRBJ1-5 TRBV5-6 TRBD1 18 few CASSRRTGRILDNQPQHF TGTGCCAGCAGCCGCCGGACAGGGAGGATTTTGGACAATCAGCCCCAGCATTTT
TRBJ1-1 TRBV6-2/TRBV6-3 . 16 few CASSYSVQAKNTEAFF TGTGCCAGCAGTTACTCGGTGCAGGCTAAGAACACTGAAGCTTTCTTT
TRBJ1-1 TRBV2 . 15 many CASTQTSGTDTEAFF TGTGCCAGCACTCAAACGTCAGGGACCGACACTGAAGCTTTCTTT
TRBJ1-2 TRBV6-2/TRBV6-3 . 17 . CASSYRFGTVQNYGYTF TGTGCCAGCAGTTACAGGTTCGGAACGGTGCAAAACTATGGCTACACCTTC
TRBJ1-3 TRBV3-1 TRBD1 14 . CASSPGTAGNTIYF TGTGCCAGCAGCCCTGGGACAGCTGGAAACACCATATATTTT
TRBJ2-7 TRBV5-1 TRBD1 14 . CASSFGQGLDEQYF TGCGCCAGCAGCTTCGGACAGGGTCTCGACGAGCAGTACTTC
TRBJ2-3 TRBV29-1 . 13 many CSVKTAFTDTQYF TGCAGCGTAAAGACAGCTTTCACAGATACGCAGTATTTT
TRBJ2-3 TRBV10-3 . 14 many CAIKGSPSTDTQYF TGTGCCATCAAGGGCAGCCCTAGCACAGATACGCAGTATTTT
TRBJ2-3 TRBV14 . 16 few CASSPLRGGRTDTQYF TGTGCCAGCAGCCCCTTGAGGGGGGGCCGCACAGATACGCAGTATTTT
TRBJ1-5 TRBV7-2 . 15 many CASSLASQNNQPQHF TGTGCCAGCAGCTTAGCGTCTCAGAACAATCAGCCCCAGCATTTT
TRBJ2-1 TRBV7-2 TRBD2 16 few CASSQKTSGVNNEQFF TGTGCCAGCAGCCAAAAGACTAGCGGGGTGAACAATGAGCAGTTCTTC
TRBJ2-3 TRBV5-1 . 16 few CASSLEALQRTDTQYF TGCGCCAGCAGCTTGGAAGCCTTACAACGGACAGATACGCAGTATTTT
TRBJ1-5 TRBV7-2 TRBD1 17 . CASSLSRTGMGNQPQHF TGTGCCAGCAGCCTAAGCCGGACAGGGATGGGCAATCAGCCCCAGCATTTT
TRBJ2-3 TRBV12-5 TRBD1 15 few CASARSGTEIDTQYF TGTGCTAGTGCTAGATCCGGGACAGAAATAGATACGCAGTATTTT
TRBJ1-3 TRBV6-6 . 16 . CASSRPMYDGGNTIYF TGTGCCAGCAGTCGCCCCATGTACGATGGTGGAAACACCATATATTTT
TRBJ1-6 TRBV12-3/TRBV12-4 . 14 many CASSRHPRNSPLHF TGTGCCAGCAGTAGACACCCGCGGAATTCACCCCTCCACTTT